Shown below are 6 T cell receptor beta chains from a single sample sequenced in a study of blood T cells in healthy people across ages. It was with a sample-barcoded 5' primer and a J-beta primer mix that a second PCR of roughly 7 to 12 cycles was run. TCRdb itself ran the 5' RACE reads through MiXCR, one entry per CDR3 protein. The sample yields roughly 1,000,000 distinct CDR3 sequences, approximately 26% seen once. These data were also reused for a study on T cells of mothers and their children.

The specimen sequenced was blood. The receptors stem from a girl aged 2 to 10 in good health.

Here the CDR3 reads CSAVDGLRTQYF. The CDR3 nucleotides are TGCAGTGCTGTAGACGGCCTCAGGACCCAGTACTTC. This chain joins TRBV20-1 and TRBJ2-5; D gene unclear. The CDR3 contains 12 residues. The ends were cut back, 5 bases at V and 7 bases at J, with 14 bases in the middle. Germline lookup yields CDR1 DFQATT and CDR2 SNEGSKA (reference sequence).

CDR3 protein: CSARDTLAGDRRGDTQYF. The CDR3 region has the DNA TGCAGTGCTAGAGATACACTAGCGGGAGACCGCCGGGGAGATACGCAGTATTTT. The chain joins TRBV20-1 to TRBJ2-3; 11 bases agree with TRBD2. The germline CDR1 and CDR2 sequences are DFQATT and SNEGSKA (reference sequence). The trim removed 0 bases at V and 5 bases at J, leaving 13 bases unmatched. The CDR3 is 18 amino acids.

This clonotype was seen only a few times. The V and J genes are TRBV29-1 and TRBJ2-7, with unresolved D. Per the germline V gene, CDR1 is SQVTM and CDR2 is ANQGSEA. V was cut by 4 bases and J by 7 bases, with 11 bases left in between. The CDR3 spans 11 residues. The CDR3 protein is CSVGFSREQYF. DNA of the CDR3: TGCAGCGTTGGCTTTAGCCGGGAGCAGTACTTC.

Concerning this clonotype itself: Its ends do not fully match the called genes, so a read error is possible. The V call is TRBV7-2, the J call TRBJ2-1, with D possibly matching TRBD2 (7 bases). The CDR3 consists of 17 residues. Germline V gene sequence: CDR1 SGHTA, CDR2 FQGNSA. CDR3 residues: CASSLELAGASYNKQFF. The DNA of the CDR3 is TGTGCCAGCAGCTTAGAGCTGGCGGGGGCTTCCTACAATAAGCAGTTCTTC.

The gene calls are TRBV10-3 and TRBJ2-5; a weak D match, TRBD1 (5 bases). This CDR3 contains 16 residues. Germline V lookup: CDR1 ENHRY, CDR2 SYGVKD. Trimming removed 0 bases from V and 7 bases from J, with 18 bases in between. The CDR3 loop is CAISESDLTAGVTQYF. CDR3 coding DNA: TGTGCCATCAGTGAGTCAGACTTGACAGCTGGGGTGACCCAGTACTTC.

This clonotype has more than one count but fewer than ten. The chain employs TRBV27 and TRBJ2-5; no clear D. The J call may be in error: the DNA end matches TRBJ2-1 better. CDR1 is MNHEY and CDR2 is SMNVEV in the germline V gene (reference sequence). This CDR3 contains 12 residues. DNA of the CDR3: TGTGCCAGCAGTATGGCGGCGAATGAGCAGTTCTTC. Translated: CASSMAANEQFF.